The clone carrying this T cell receptor (beta chain) was detected a few times. These data belong to a study of blood T cell repertoires in COVID-19. Background on the study: Collection of acute and convalescent COVID-19 samples took place in the United States, Italy and Spain. In each case, the material was cDNA or gDNA derived from T cells, B-cell-depleted T cells, or PBMCs.

With V trimmed by 5 bases and J by 0 bases, 12 bases remained unmatched. Germline lookup yields CDR1 MDHEN and CDR2 SYDVKM. The CDR3 sequence is 17 residues long. Under the authors' procedure: Estimation of nucleated cell counts was performed using reference gene primer amplification. Produced via immunoSEQ multiplex PCR; TCRdb's table is partial and in-frame only. D and trimming were read from the DNA, whereas the V and J calls and clone size are those reported in that table. The table records 150,000 to 200,000 clones, around 85% of them present only once. Sequenced material: peripheral blood. The chain employs TRBV28 and TRBJ1-1; 7 nucleotides agree with TRBD1. The TCR sequence derives from a man between 60 and 75 years old with acute or convalescent COVID-19. The DNA of the CDR3 is TGTGCCAGCAGTCCACTATACACAGGGGTGTTGAACACTGAAGCTTTCTTT. This codes for CASSPLYTGVLNTEAFF.